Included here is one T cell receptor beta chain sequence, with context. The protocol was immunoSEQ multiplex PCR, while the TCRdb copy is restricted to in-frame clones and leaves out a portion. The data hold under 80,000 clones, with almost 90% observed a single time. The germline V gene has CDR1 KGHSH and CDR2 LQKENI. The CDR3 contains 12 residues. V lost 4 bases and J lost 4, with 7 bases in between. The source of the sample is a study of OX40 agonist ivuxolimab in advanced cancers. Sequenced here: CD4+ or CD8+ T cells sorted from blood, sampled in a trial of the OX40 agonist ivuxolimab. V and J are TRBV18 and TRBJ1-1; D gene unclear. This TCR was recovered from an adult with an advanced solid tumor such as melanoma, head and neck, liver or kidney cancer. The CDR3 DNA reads TGTGCCAGCTCACAAGCGACCACTGAAGCTTTCTTT. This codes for CASSQATTEAFF.